This is a list of T cell receptor beta chains from one sample in a study of blood T cell repertoires in COVID-19. Measured with immunoSEQ multiplex PCR; TCRdb has only the in-frame clones, and not every one. Of about 170,000 clones detected, approximately 85% appear once; the ten largest clones hold about 1.2%. The sequenced sample was peripheral blood. These receptors all come from a man between 60 and 70 years old who had recovered from COVID-19. Both conserved end residues are part of each CDR3. D genes are given only for firm matches. The size field is filled for only some rows; it gives once, few, many or a size class.

CDR3nt: TGCGCCAGCAGTGAGGGCTTCAATGAGCAGTTCTTC
CDR3aa: CASSEGFNEQFF
abundance: .
d_gene: .
j_gene: TRBJ2-1
v_gene: TRBV10-2

CDR3nt: TGTGCCAGCAGCTCTAAACTAGCGGGGGGTTTTGGCGAGCAGTACTTC
CDR3aa: CASSSKLAGGFGEQYF
abundance: .
d_gene: TRBD2
j_gene: TRBJ2-7
v_gene: TRBV7-2

CDR3nt: TGTGCCAGCAGCAAAAAGGGGGCAGGGGATGGGCAAGAGACCCAGTACTTC
CDR3aa: CASSKKGAGDGQETQYF
abundance: .
d_gene: .
j_gene: TRBJ2-5
v_gene: TRBV21-1

CDR3nt: TGTGCCAGCAGTGAAGCTAGACAGGGCAATCAGCCCCAGCATTTT
CDR3aa: CASSEARQGNQPQHF
abundance: .
d_gene: .
j_gene: TRBJ1-5
v_gene: TRBV2

CDR3nt: TGCAGTGCTAGGGTCACGGGGACCCAGTACTTC
CDR3aa: CSARVTGTQYF
abundance: .
d_gene: .
j_gene: TRBJ2-5
v_gene: TRBV20-1

CDR3nt: TGTGCCAGCAGCCACGAAATGGGAGAAGAGACCCAGTACTTC
CDR3aa: CASSHEMGEETQYF
abundance: .
d_gene: .
j_gene: TRBJ2-5
v_gene: TRBV3-1/TRBV3-2

CDR3nt: TGTGCCAGCAGTCGAACGGGACACCCGACAACTAATGAAAAACTGTTTTTT
CDR3aa: CASSRTGHPTTNEKLFF
abundance: .
d_gene: .
j_gene: TRBJ1-4
v_gene: TRBV27

CDR3nt: TGTGCCAGCAGCCAGAACCTAGGGGAGCTGTTTTTT
CDR3aa: CASSQNLGELFF
abundance: .
d_gene: .
j_gene: TRBJ2-2
v_gene: TRBV3-1/TRBV3-2

CDR3nt: TGTGCCAGCAGTTACTCGGAGACAGGCTACGAGCAGTACTTC
CDR3aa: CASSYSETGYEQYF
abundance: once
d_gene: .
j_gene: TRBJ2-7
v_gene: TRBV6-6

CDR3nt: TGTGCCAGCAGCCCTTATCCAGGGACACTACCCTACGAGCAGTACTTC
CDR3aa: CASSPYPGTLPYEQYF
abundance: .
d_gene: .
j_gene: TRBJ2-7
v_gene: TRBV5-6

CDR3nt: TGTGCCAGTAGTAACCTAGCGGGGGGGTTTGATGCCAGGCGGGAGACCCAGTACTTC
CDR3aa: CASSNLAGGFDARRETQYF
abundance: .
d_gene: TRBD2
j_gene: TRBJ2-5
v_gene: TRBV19

CDR3nt: TGTGCCAGCAGCTTAAGGGACAGGGTCGCCTACGAGCAGTACTTC
CDR3aa: CASSLRDRVAYEQYF
abundance: .
d_gene: TRBD1
j_gene: TRBJ2-7
v_gene: TRBV11-2

CDR3nt: TGTGCCAGCAGGTCTCGGCCTAGCGGGGGCCTGAGCTCCTACAATGAGCAGTTCTTC
CDR3aa: CASRSRPSGGLSSYNEQFF
abundance: .
d_gene: TRBD2
j_gene: TRBJ2-1
v_gene: TRBV7-8

CDR3nt: TGTGCCAGCAGCCCCGACGCGGGCACCGGGGAGCTGTTTTTT
CDR3aa: CASSPDAGTGELFF
abundance: .
d_gene: .
j_gene: TRBJ2-2
v_gene: TRBV5-4

CDR3nt: TGTGCCAGCAGTTCCGACAGGGGGCGGAGGACAGATACGCAGTATTTT
CDR3aa: CASSSDRGRRTDTQYF
abundance: .
d_gene: TRBD1
j_gene: TRBJ2-3
v_gene: TRBV6-5

CDR3nt: TGTGCCAGCAGTGAAGCGGGGACAGGGGGCTACGAGCAGTACTTC
CDR3aa: CASSEAGTGGYEQYF
abundance: .
d_gene: TRBD1
j_gene: TRBJ2-7
v_gene: TRBV6-1

CDR3nt: TGTGCCAGCAGTGGGGGAAAGGGGAAATGGGAGACCCAGTACTTC
CDR3aa: CASSGGKGKWETQYF
abundance: few
d_gene: .
j_gene: TRBJ2-5
v_gene: TRBV25-1

CDR3nt: TGTGCCAGCAGTTTACAGGCCGAACTCAACCCAATGAACACTGAAGCTTTCTTT
CDR3aa: CASSLQAELNPMNTEAFF
abundance: .
d_gene: .
j_gene: TRBJ1-1
v_gene: TRBV27

CDR3nt: TGTGCCAGCAGTTTCGGCGGGGGGGAAGATACGCAGTATTTT
CDR3aa: CASSFGGGEDTQYF
abundance: .
d_gene: TRBD2
j_gene: TRBJ2-3
v_gene: TRBV2

CDR3nt: TGTGCCAGCAGCCAAGATCACCGGGGGGGCACAGATACGCAGTATTTT
CDR3aa: CASSQDHRGGTDTQYF
abundance: .
d_gene: TRBD2
j_gene: TRBJ2-3
v_gene: TRBV3-1/TRBV3-2

CDR3nt: TGTGCCAGCAGCCAAGAGATCTCCCCCAGGGGCTATAATTCACCCCTCCACTTT
CDR3aa: CASSQEISPRGYNSPLHF
abundance: few
d_gene: .
j_gene: TRBJ1-6
v_gene: TRBV4-2

CDR3nt: TGCAGAGGACAGCTCAACACTGAAGCTTTCTTT
CDR3aa: CRGQLNTEAFF
abundance: .
d_gene: .
j_gene: TRBJ1-1
v_gene: TRBV20-1

CDR3nt: TGTGCCTGCCCGGCAGGGGACACTGAAGCTTTCTTT
CDR3aa: CACPAGDTEAFF
abundance: .
d_gene: .
j_gene: TRBJ1-1
v_gene: TRBV30

CDR3nt: TGTGCCAGCAGTGCACGACAGGGCGTGGGTGAAGCTTTCTTT
CDR3aa: CASSARQGVGEAFF
abundance: .
d_gene: TRBD1
j_gene: TRBJ1-1
v_gene: TRBV25-1

CDR3nt: TGCAGCGTATCCTCCCGGGGAGCGGCGGGAGATACGCAGTATTTT
CDR3aa: CSVSSRGAAGDTQYF
abundance: .
d_gene: .
j_gene: TRBJ2-3
v_gene: TRBV29-1

CDR3nt: TGTGCCAGCAGCGTAGGAGGGAGGAGAACCTACGAGCAGTACTTC
CDR3aa: CASSVGGRRTYEQYF
abundance: .
d_gene: .
j_gene: TRBJ2-7
v_gene: TRBV9

CDR3nt: TGTGCCAGTAGTAACACACAGGGGGGCACTGAAGCTTTCTTT
CDR3aa: CASSNTQGGTEAFF
abundance: .
d_gene: TRBD1
j_gene: TRBJ1-1
v_gene: TRBV19

CDR3nt: TGTGCCAGCAGTGTTGGAGCGGGACAGGGTAACTATGGCTACACCTTC
CDR3aa: CASSVGAGQGNYGYTF
abundance: .
d_gene: TRBD1
j_gene: TRBJ1-2
v_gene: TRBV6-1

CDR3nt: TGCGCCGGTGGGGGGATAGGTCAGCCCCAGCATTTT
CDR3aa: CAGGGIGQPQHF
abundance: few
d_gene: .
j_gene: TRBJ1-5
v_gene: TRBV10-1

CDR3nt: TGTGCCAGCAGCTGGGGACAGGGAGATTCTGGAAACACCATATATTTT
CDR3aa: CASSWGQGDSGNTIYF
abundance: .
d_gene: TRBD1
j_gene: TRBJ1-3
v_gene: TRBV7-8

CDR3nt: TGTGCCAGCAGCCAGACTAGCGGGTCCTACGAGCAGTACTTC
CDR3aa: CASSQTSGSYEQYF
abundance: .
d_gene: TRBD2
j_gene: TRBJ2-7
v_gene: TRBV3-1/TRBV3-2

CDR3nt: TGCGCCAGCAGCCAAGTGGGACAGGGAGGGAGGAACACTGAAGCTTTCTTT
CDR3aa: CASSQVGQGGRNTEAFF
abundance: .
d_gene: TRBD1
j_gene: TRBJ1-1
v_gene: TRBV4-1

CDR3nt: TGCGCCAGCAGCCTGGATCCTGGGACAGGGACGAACGAGCAGTACTTC
CDR3aa: CASSLDPGTGTNEQYF
abundance: once
d_gene: TRBD1
j_gene: TRBJ2-7
v_gene: TRBV5-1

CDR3nt: TGTGCCTGGACAGGGGGCACCTATAATTCACCCCTCCACTTT
CDR3aa: CAWTGGTYNSPLHF
abundance: once
d_gene: TRBD1
j_gene: TRBJ1-6
v_gene: TRBV30

CDR3nt: TGTGCCAGCGGGGGGGGGCAGACGCCTAACTATGGCTACACCTTC
CDR3aa: CASGGGQTPNYGYTF
abundance: .
d_gene: .
j_gene: TRBJ1-2
v_gene: TRBV7-9

CDR3nt: TGTGCCAGCAGTTACGGGCAGACCTATAATTCACCCCTCCACTTT
CDR3aa: CASSYGQTYNSPLHF
abundance: .
d_gene: .
j_gene: TRBJ1-6
v_gene: TRBV6-5

CDR3nt: TGCGCCAGCAGCCAAGAACACGGGTACACAGATACGCAGTATTTT
CDR3aa: CASSQEHGYTDTQYF
abundance: .
d_gene: .
j_gene: TRBJ2-3
v_gene: TRBV4-3

CDR3nt: TGTGCCAGCTCTCAGGCCCCGGATGCTAATGAAAAACTGTTTTTT
CDR3aa: CASSQAPDANEKLFF
abundance: .
d_gene: .
j_gene: TRBJ1-4
v_gene: TRBV7-6

CDR3nt: TGTGCCAGCAGCTTAGAGGAGGGTTCCACTGAAGCTTTCTTT
CDR3aa: CASSLEEGSTEAFF
abundance: .
d_gene: .
j_gene: TRBJ1-1
v_gene: TRBV7-2

CDR3nt: TGTGCCAGCTCACCAAAGAGGGATTGGGAAGGCTACACCTTC
CDR3aa: CASSPKRDWEGYTF
abundance: .
d_gene: .
j_gene: TRBJ1-2
v_gene: TRBV18

CDR3nt: TGTGCCAGCAGCAATGGGGGACAGGGGGCTGAACAGCCCCAGCATTTT
CDR3aa: CASSNGGQGAEQPQHF
abundance: .
d_gene: .
j_gene: TRBJ1-5
v_gene: TRBV21-1

CDR3nt: TGTGCCAGCTCACCCCGGGAGTCGGGAACTAATGAAAAACTGTTTTTT
CDR3aa: CASSPRESGTNEKLFF
abundance: .
d_gene: .
j_gene: TRBJ1-4
v_gene: TRBV18

CDR3nt: TGTGCCAGCTCACCGCAGGGGATGATGGATTCACCCCTCCACTTT
CDR3aa: CASSPQGMMDSPLHF
abundance: .
d_gene: .
j_gene: TRBJ1-6
v_gene: TRBV18